A single sample gave rise to the 9 T cell receptor beta chains below, sequenced in a study of OX40 agonist ivuxolimab in advanced cancers. TCRdb's copy holds only in-frame clones and misses some; the assay was immunoSEQ multiplex PCR. Counted here are around 57,000 clones, roughly 89% occurring once; the ten biggest clones make up roughly 1.2%. Sample: CD4+ or CD8+ T cells sorted from blood, taken in a trial of the OX40 agonist ivuxolimab. Every receptor here comes from an adult with an advanced solid tumor such as melanoma, head and neck, liver or kidney cancer.

The V gene is TRBV20-1, the J gene TRBJ2-7, with a tentative D call TRBD2 (6 bases). With 3 bases removed from V and 5 bases from J, the gap between germline ends came to 8 bases. The CDR3 extends over 11 amino acids. From germline, CDR1 is DFQATT and CDR2 SNEGSKA (reference sequence). The CDR3 DNA reads as TGCAGTGCTAGCGGGAGCCACGAGCAGTACTTC. Protein: CSASGSHEQYF.

This clone appeared once. The chain combines TRBV10-1 with TRBJ2-3; tentatively, D is TRBD2 (5 bases). This CDR3 comprises 18 residues. CDR1 is WNHNN and CDR2 is SYGVQD in the germline V gene (reference sequence). V was shortened by 2 bases and J by 3 bases, with 21 bases between the two germline ends. The CDR3 loop reads CASSEIPLLVICTDTQYF. The DNA of the CDR3 is TGCGCCAGCAGTGAGATCCCCCTACTAGTTATCTGTACAGATACGCAGTATTTT.

This rearrangement joins TRBV19 to TRBJ2-3; 7 bases are shared with TRBD1. From germline, CDR1 is LNHDA and CDR2 SQIVND (reference sequence). Losses at the gene ends were 7 bases for V and 4 bases for J; bases not matched to a gene: 11. This CDR3 contains 15 residues. The CDR3 DNA sequence: TGTGCCAGTACCCTGGGACGAGGGGGCCCAGATACGCAGTATTTT. Translated, it gives CASTLGRGGPDTQYF.

The chain has TRBV19 and TRBJ2-1; 7 positions match TRBD2. The CDR3 runs 14 residues. J was trimmed by 5 bases and V by 6 bases; bases with no gene match: 7. Germline lookup yields CDR1 LNHDA and CDR2 SQIVND (reference sequence). CDR3 loop: CASSMLAVDNEQFF. As DNA, the CDR3 is TGTGCCAGTAGCATGCTAGCGGTCGACAATGAGCAGTTCTTC.

The chain links TRBV11-3 to TRBJ2-3, with 8 nucleotides matching TRBD2. Germline trimming cut 3 bases from V and 2 bases from J; bases unmatched to any gene: 4. The CDR3 is 15 residues long. The germline V gene has CDR1 SGHNT and CDR2 YENEEA. CDR3 loop: CASSLAGGATDTQYF. In DNA, the CDR3 is TGTGCCAGCAGCTTGGCGGGAGGTGCCACAGATACGCAGTATTTT.

The rearrangement joins TRBV28 to TRBJ2-2; possibly TRBD2 for D (7 bases). V was clipped by 8 bases and J by 7 bases, with 20 bases between them. The CDR3 consists of 15 residues. The V gene's germline CDR1 is MDHEN and CDR2 SYDVKM. The CDR3 spells CASGGGASGGGELFF. The CDR3 DNA sequence: TGTGCCAGCGGAGGGGGGGCATCGGGCGGCGGGGAGCTGTTTTTT.

The sample holds one count of this clone. The chain employs TRBV11-3 and TRBJ2-3; D not certain. Per the germline V gene, CDR1 is SGHNT and CDR2 is YENEEA. Trimming left V 5 bases short and J 0 bases short, with 3 bases between. CDR3 length: 12 residues. The CDR3 is CASSVSTDTQYF. The CDR3 DNA sequence: TGTGCCAGCAGCGTTAGCACAGATACGCAGTATTTT. Using reference TRBV11-3 and TRBJ2-3 for the parts outside the CDR3, the full variable domain is EAGVVQSPRYKIIEKKQPVAFWCNPISGHNTLYWYLQNLGQGPELLIRYENEEAVDDSQLPKDRFSAERLKGVDSTLKIQPAELGDSAVYLCASSVSTDTQYFGPGTRLTVL.

The CDR3 protein is CASSLGTGLRELFF. The CDR3 region has the DNA TGTGCCAGCAGCTTAGGGACAGGGCTCCGGGAGCTGTTTTTT. The rearrangement links TRBV7-8 to TRBJ2-2; 8 bases are a match to TRBD1. The CDR3 has 14 residues. The germline V gene encodes CDR1 SGHVS and CDR2 FQNEAQ. Trimming cost V 1 base and J 9 bases; bases outside gene matches: 4.

The V and J genes are TRBV14 and TRBJ2-4, with D possibly being TRBD2 (6 bases). In germline, CDR1 is SGHDN, CDR2 FVKESK. Trimming pared 3 bases from V and 0 bases from J, leaving 24 bases between. The CDR3 totals 20 residues. The CDR3 is CASSHRRGPSSHQAKNIQYF. In DNA, the CDR3 is TGTGCCAGCAGCCATAGGAGGGGACCGTCATCCCACCAAGCCAAAAACATTCAGTACTTC.